Listed below are T cell receptor beta chains from one sample, sequenced in a study of kidney transplant recipient with SARS-CoV-2 infection. Each CDR3 protein is one row after TCRdb ran MiXCR on the reads. This sample has fewer than 250,000 distinct CDR3 sequences; 29% occur once, and the top ten carry roughly 7%. Here the sequenced sample was a blood sample, taken at baseline and on day 111 from a kidney transplant recipient. All receptors derive from a male patient in his thirties who had COVID-19 and was a kidney transplant recipient. Some T cells may have originated in the graft donor. Both conserved end residues are part of each CDR3. A D gene is named only where the DNA matches it firmly. Clone size is given for some rows only: seen once, a few or many times, or a class if the clone is expanded.

d_gene: .; v_gene: TRBV11-2; abundance: few; j_gene: TRBJ2-5; CDR3aa: CASSLAGGTAETQYF; CDR3nt: TGTGCCAGCAGCTTAGCTGGTGGTACCGCAGAGACCCAGTACTTC
d_gene: TRBD1; v_gene: TRBV29-1; abundance: .; j_gene: TRBJ2-5; CDR3aa: CSVGGGQGLFEAQYF; CDR3nt: TGCAGCGTTGGGGGGGGACAGGGTCTTTTTGAGGCCCAGTACTTC
d_gene: TRBD2; v_gene: TRBV7-6; abundance: .; j_gene: TRBJ2-5; CDR3aa: CASSYGTSGKETQYF; CDR3nt: TGTGCCAGCAGCTACGGGACTAGCGGAAAAGAGACCCAGTACTTC
d_gene: TRBD1; v_gene: TRBV10-3; abundance: few; j_gene: TRBJ2-5; CDR3aa: CAIKRDRGQETQYF; CDR3nt: TGTGCCATCAAGAGGGACAGGGGGCAAGAGACCCAGTACTTC
d_gene: .; v_gene: TRBV27; abundance: many; j_gene: TRBJ2-2; CDR3aa: CASSLSQRTGELFF; CDR3nt: TGTGCCAGCAGTTTATCGCAGAGAACCGGGGAGCTGTTTTTT
d_gene: .; v_gene: TRBV21-1; abundance: few; j_gene: TRBJ2-3; CDR3aa: CASRDLLATVMQDTQYF; CDR3nt: TGTGCCAGCAGGGACCTCCTAGCTACAGTCATGCAAGATACGCAGTATTTT
d_gene: TRBD1; v_gene: TRBV6-6; abundance: many; j_gene: TRBJ1-2; CDR3aa: CASTRDSQFYGYTF; CDR3nt: TGTGCCAGCACTAGGGACAGTCAATTCTATGGCTACACCTTC
d_gene: .; v_gene: TRBV11-2; abundance: many; j_gene: TRBJ1-2; CDR3aa: CASSAESTSRKTYGYTF; CDR3nt: TGTGCCAGCAGCGCCGAATCAACAAGCAGAAAGACCTATGGCTACACCTTC
d_gene: TRBD2; v_gene: TRBV28; abundance: many; j_gene: TRBJ2-2; CDR3aa: CASSVAGVGTGELFF; CDR3nt: TGTGCCAGCAGCGTAGCGGGAGTGGGAACCGGGGAGCTGTTTTTT
d_gene: .; v_gene: TRBV5-5; abundance: .; j_gene: TRBJ2-3; CDR3aa: CASRRGLSTDTQYF; CDR3nt: TGTGCCAGCAGAAGGGGCCTTAGCACAGATACGCAGTATTTT
d_gene: .; v_gene: TRBV28; abundance: many; j_gene: TRBJ2-7; CDR3aa: CASSFDGNIYEQYF; CDR3nt: TGTGCCAGCAGTTTCGACGGGAACATCTACGAGCAGTACTTC
d_gene: .; v_gene: TRBV6-5; abundance: few; j_gene: TRBJ2-1; CDR3aa: CASSPTLDSSSYNEQFF; CDR3nt: TGTGCCAGCAGCCCCACCTTAGACAGTAGCTCCTACAATGAGCAGTTCTTC
d_gene: .; v_gene: TRBV7-2; abundance: once; j_gene: TRBJ2-3; CDR3aa: CASGPLGGLADTQYF; CDR3nt: TGTGCCAGCGGCCCTTTGGGGGGGCTGGCAGATACGCAGTATTTT
d_gene: TRBD1; v_gene: TRBV9; abundance: many; j_gene: TRBJ1-3; CDR3aa: CASSDNQGDTIYF; CDR3nt: TGTGCCAGCAGCGACAACCAGGGGGACACCATATATTTT
d_gene: .; v_gene: TRBV3-1; abundance: many; j_gene: TRBJ1-1; CDR3aa: CASSVRSPISIRTEAFF; CDR3nt: TGTGCCAGCAGCGTGCGGAGTCCCATTTCAATTCGCACTGAAGCTTTCTTT
d_gene: .; v_gene: TRBV20-1; abundance: .; j_gene: TRBJ1-2; CDR3aa: CSAHSLLFRKTYDYTF; CDR3nt: TGCAGTGCTCACTCGTTGCTGTTTCGAAAGACCTATGACTACACCTTC
d_gene: .; v_gene: TRBV6-2/TRBV6-3; abundance: many; j_gene: TRBJ1-1; CDR3aa: CASSLEGTQNTEAFF; CDR3nt: TGTGCCAGCAGTTTAGAAGGGACACAGAACACTGAAGCTTTCTTT
d_gene: .; v_gene: TRBV5-6; abundance: many; j_gene: TRBJ1-5; CDR3aa: CASSLAGIRNQPQHF; CDR3nt: TGTGCCAGCAGCTTGGCGGGGATACGGAATCAGCCCCAGCATTTT
d_gene: .; v_gene: TRBV18; abundance: many; j_gene: TRBJ1-6; CDR3aa: CASSTGLVGNSPLHF; CDR3nt: TGTGCCAGCTCAACAGGGTTGGTGGGTAATTCACCCCTCCACTTT
d_gene: .; v_gene: TRBV19; abundance: many; j_gene: TRBJ2-3; CDR3aa: CASSWGVADTQYF; CDR3nt: TGTGCCAGTAGTTGGGGTGTGGCAGATACGCAGTATTTT
d_gene: .; v_gene: TRBV5-4; abundance: many; j_gene: TRBJ1-2; CDR3aa: CASVTNVPGKTYGYTF; CDR3nt: TGTGCCAGCGTGACCAACGTACCAGGAAAGACCTATGGCTACACCTTC
d_gene: TRBD1; v_gene: TRBV20-1; abundance: .; j_gene: TRBJ2-3; CDR3aa: CSARGDSENTDTQYF; CDR3nt: TGCAGTGCTAGAGGGGACAGTGAAAACACAGATACGCAGTATTTT
d_gene: .; v_gene: TRBV24-1; abundance: large; j_gene: TRBJ1-1; CDR3aa: CATAPVVEAFF; CDR3nt: TGTGCCACCGCGCCGGTTGTTGAAGCTTTCTTT
d_gene: .; v_gene: TRBV6-4; abundance: many; j_gene: TRBJ1-2; CDR3aa: CASSKTCSHGKTYGYTF; CDR3nt: TGTGCCAGCAGTAAGACGTGCTCACACGGAAAGACCTATGGCTACACCTTC
d_gene: TRBD1; v_gene: TRBV14; abundance: many; j_gene: TRBJ1-3; CDR3aa: CASSQEGQELYSGNTIYF; CDR3nt: TGTGCCAGCAGCCAAGAGGGACAGGAACTATACTCTGGAAACACCATATATTTT
d_gene: .; v_gene: TRBV7-2; abundance: many; j_gene: TRBJ1-1; CDR3aa: CASSFLTRGDHTEAFF; CDR3nt: TGTGCCAGCAGCTTCCTAACCAGGGGTGATCACACTGAAGCTTTCTTT
d_gene: .; v_gene: TRBV11-3; abundance: few; j_gene: TRBJ1-2; CDR3aa: CASSLLPDLGKTYGYTF; CDR3nt: TGTGCCAGCAGCCTTTTGCCCGATCTCGGAAAGACCTATGGCTACACCTTC
d_gene: .; v_gene: TRBV6-1; abundance: many; j_gene: TRBJ1-5; CDR3aa: CASSAEYSHVSNQPQHF; CDR3nt: TGTGCCAGCAGTGCCGAATATAGCCACGTCAGCAATCAGCCCCAGCATTTT
d_gene: .; v_gene: TRBV6-2/TRBV6-3; abundance: many; j_gene: TRBJ2-5; CDR3aa: CASRSRGGRNQETQYF; CDR3nt: TGTGCCAGCAGGTCCAGAGGCGGAAGGAATCAAGAGACCCAGTACTTC
d_gene: .; v_gene: TRBV6-5; abundance: many; j_gene: TRBJ2-2; CDR3aa: CASKGLGNTGELFF; CDR3nt: TGTGCCAGCAAGGGACTGGGGAACACCGGGGAGCTGTTTTTT
d_gene: TRBD1; v_gene: TRBV4-1; abundance: few; j_gene: TRBJ2-2; CDR3aa: CASSQVPPDRGGELFF; CDR3nt: TGCGCCAGCAGCCAAGTCCCCCCGGACAGGGGCGGGGAGCTGTTTTTT
d_gene: .; v_gene: TRBV30; abundance: many; j_gene: TRBJ1-2; CDR3aa: CAWIRKRYRKTYGYTF; CDR3nt: TGTGCCTGGATCCGTAAGCGTTATAGAAAGACCTATGGCTACACCTTC
d_gene: TRBD2; v_gene: TRBV5-1; abundance: .; j_gene: TRBJ2-1; CDR3aa: CASSLVGLAGGPYNEQFF; CDR3nt: TGCGCCAGCAGCTTGGTGGGACTAGCGGGAGGGCCATACAATGAGCAGTTCTTC
d_gene: .; v_gene: TRBV2; abundance: once; j_gene: TRBJ2-5; CDR3aa: CASTWQETQYF; CDR3nt: TGTGCCAGTACGTGGCAAGAGACCCAGTACTTC
d_gene: .; v_gene: TRBV27; abundance: many; j_gene: TRBJ1-6; CDR3aa: CASTDWEGFSPLHF; CDR3nt: TGTGCCAGCACCGACTGGGAGGGGTTTTCACCCCTCCACTTT
d_gene: TRBD1; v_gene: TRBV30; abundance: .; j_gene: TRBJ1-4; CDR3aa: CAWISSGQGWEKLFF; CDR3nt: TGTGCCTGGATCTCTAGCGGACAGGGGTGGGAAAAACTGTTTTTT
d_gene: .; v_gene: TRBV5-4; abundance: many; j_gene: TRBJ1-2; CDR3aa: CASAHAVPGKTYGYTF; CDR3nt: TGTGCCAGCGCTCATGCCGTACCAGGAAAGACCTATGGCTACACCTTC
d_gene: .; v_gene: TRBV2; abundance: many; j_gene: TRBJ2-7; CDR3aa: CASIAGEDPPEQYF; CDR3nt: TGTGCCAGCATTGCTGGTGAGGACCCCCCCGAGCAGTACTTC
d_gene: .; v_gene: TRBV20-1; abundance: many; j_gene: TRBJ2-1; CDR3aa: CSAEKGTYNEQFF; CDR3nt: TGCAGTGCCGAGAAAGGCACCTACAATGAGCAGTTCTTC
d_gene: .; v_gene: TRBV24-1; abundance: many; j_gene: TRBJ1-2; CDR3aa: CATSAIYSTRKTYGYTF; CDR3nt: TGTGCCACCAGTGCCATATATAGTACCAGAAAGACCTATGGCTACACCTTC